This T cell receptor (beta chain) was identified in a study of T cells in Graves' hyperthyroidism and ophthalmopathy. TCR beta CDR3 regions were amplified from RNA transcripts. An initial round of RT-PCR targeting the TCR CDR3 relied on the HTBI primer set. TCRdb reprocessed the multiplex PCR reads with MiXCR, giving one entry per CDR3 protein. The sample lists about 410,000 distinct CDR3 sequences, about 14% occurring once. CDR1 and CDR2 from the germline V gene are SGHTA and FQGTGA. With 8 bases removed from V and 9 bases from J, the gap between germline ends came to 17 bases. CDR3 length: 13 amino acids. Patients were excluded because of uncontrolled infection, other autoimmune disease, pregnancy or lactation. Each 10 ml fresh peripheral blood draw supplied the PBMCs.

The TCR was taken from a man younger than 35 with Graves' ophthalmopathy. V is TRBV7-3 and J is TRBJ2-1; perhaps TRBD2 as D (8 bases). Sequenced material: blood. CDR3 sequence: CASSGLGGGEQFF. The DNA of the CDR3 is TGTGCCAGCTCGGGACTAGGGGGCGGTGAGCAGTTCTTC.